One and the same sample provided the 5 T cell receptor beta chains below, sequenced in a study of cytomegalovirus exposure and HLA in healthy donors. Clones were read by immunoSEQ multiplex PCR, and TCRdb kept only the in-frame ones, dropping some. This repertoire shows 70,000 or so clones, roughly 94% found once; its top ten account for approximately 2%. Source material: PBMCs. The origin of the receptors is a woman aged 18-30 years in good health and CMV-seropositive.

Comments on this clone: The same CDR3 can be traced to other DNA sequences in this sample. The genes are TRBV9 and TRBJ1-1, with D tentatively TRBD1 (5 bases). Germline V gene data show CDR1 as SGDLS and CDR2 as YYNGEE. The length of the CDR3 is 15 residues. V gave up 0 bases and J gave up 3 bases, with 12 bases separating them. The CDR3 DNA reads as TGTGCCAGCAGCGTAGCTTCCGGGGGGGACACTGAAGCTTTCTTT. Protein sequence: CASSVASGGDTEAFF.

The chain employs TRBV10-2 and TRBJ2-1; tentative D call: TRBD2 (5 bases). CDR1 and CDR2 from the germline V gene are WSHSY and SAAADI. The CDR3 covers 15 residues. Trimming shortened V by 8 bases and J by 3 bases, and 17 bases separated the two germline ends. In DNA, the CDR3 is TGCGCCAGCGGAGTCCGGGAATATGGCTACAATGAGCAGTTCTTC. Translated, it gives CASGVREYGYNEQFF.

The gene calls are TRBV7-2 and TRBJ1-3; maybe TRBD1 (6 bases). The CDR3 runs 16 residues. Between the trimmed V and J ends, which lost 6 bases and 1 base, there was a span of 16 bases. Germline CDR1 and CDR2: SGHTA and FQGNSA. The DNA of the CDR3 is TGTGCCAGCAGTCTCAGTCCCGGGACATCTGGAAACACCATATATTTT. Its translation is CASSLSPGTSGNTIYF.

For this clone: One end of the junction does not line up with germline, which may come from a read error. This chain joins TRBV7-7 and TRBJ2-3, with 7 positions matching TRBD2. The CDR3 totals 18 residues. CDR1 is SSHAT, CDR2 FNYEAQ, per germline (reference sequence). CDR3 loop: CASSLAGRLAGEVDTQYF. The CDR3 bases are TGTGCTAGCAGCTTAGCGGGTAGGCTCGCGGGAGAGGTAGATACGCAGTATTTT.

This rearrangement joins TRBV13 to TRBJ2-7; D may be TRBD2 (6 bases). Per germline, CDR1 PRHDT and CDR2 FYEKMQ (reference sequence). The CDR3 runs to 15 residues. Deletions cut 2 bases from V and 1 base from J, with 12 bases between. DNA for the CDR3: TGTGCCAGCAGCTTACGCGGGGTTCGGTCCTACGAGCAGTACTTC. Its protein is CASSLRGVRSYEQYF.